Presented here are 14 T cell receptor beta chains from one specimen sequenced in a study of T-cell reconstitution after alpha-beta-depleted transplantation in children. Unique molecular identifiers were incorporated during preparation of the TCRbeta library. TCRdb re-called the PCR reads with MiXCR, one entry per CDR3 protein. The sample contains about 980,000 distinct CDR3 sequences, 25% to 35% of which appear only once. The material was PBMCs, mostly from graft donor cells, obtained 360 days after TCRalphabeta/CD19-depleted stem cell transplant. These receptors came from a boy younger than two who had a stem cell transplant for SCID, so the T cells may come from the graft donor.

The J gene is TRBJ2-3, the V gene TRBV6-5, with TRBD2 matching over 11 bases. V lost 2 bases and J lost 2; bases outside the gene matches: 3. The CDR3 covers 16 residues. Per the germline V gene, CDR1 is MNHEY and CDR2 is SVGAGI. The CDR3 nucleotides are TGTGCCAGCAGTTACACTAGCGGGAGCCACACAGATACGCAGTATTTT. Encoded protein: CASSYTSGSHTDTQYF.

The gene calls are TRBV6-1 and TRBJ1-2; TRBD1 is a possible D gene (6 bases). There are 15 residues in the CDR3. V dropped 6 bases and J dropped 8 bases, with 22 bases sitting between them. Germline-derived CDR1 and CDR2 are MNHNS and SASEGT. The CDR3 spells CASSLAGTMVRGYTF. CDR3 in DNA: TGTGCCAGCAGCCTAGCCGGGACAATGGTGAGGGGCTACACCTTC.

This clonotype was observed many times. The chain joins TRBV24-1 to TRBJ2-7; 9 bases are a match to TRBD1. Per the germline V gene, CDR1 is KGHDR and CDR2 is SFDVKD. V was pared by 4 bases and J by 5 bases, with 14 bases of the junction left unmatched. This CDR3 has 17 residues. CDR3 in DNA: TGTGCCACCAGTGACTCCGGAAGAGGGACAGGGAGTCACGAGCAGTACTTC. Translation gives CATSDSGRGTGSHEQYF.

This clonotype showed up just a few times. Here the CDR3 DNA reads TGTGCCAGCAGCGTAGTGGGCCTCGGGGATACGCAGTATTTT. It is translated as CASSVVGLGDTQYF. The V gene is TRBV9, the J gene TRBJ2-3, with D unresolved. Germline-derived CDR1 and CDR2 are SGDLS and YYNGEE. The CDR3 sequence is 14 residues long. V lost 0 bases and J lost 6, with 11 bases in between.

The chain couples TRBV11-2 to TRBJ2-2, with 9 bases fitting TRBD2. This CDR3 comprises 18 residues. Germline V gives CDR1 SGHAT, CDR2 FQNNGV. V was pared by 5 bases and J by 3 bases, with 13 bases of the junction left unmatched. The CDR3 DNA is TGTGCCAGCAGCCCGGGGGGGAGCGGGGGGCAACACACCGGGGAGCTGTTTTTT. The encoded protein is CASSPGGSGGQHTGELFF.

This clonotype was observed a few times. V gene TRBV12-5 combines with J gene TRBJ2-7; D is unresolved. The V gene's germline CDR1 is LGHNT and CDR2 FRNRAP. This CDR3 comprises 14 residues. The V and J ends lost 4 bases and 9 bases respectively, with 19 bases between them. The chain's CDR3 is CASGSPLEPFWQYF. CDR3 nucleotide sequence: TGTGCTAGTGGTTCGCCCCTGGAACCGTTTTGGCAGTACTTC. The variable domain in full, completed from reference TRBV12-5 and TRBJ2-7, reads DARVTQTPRHKVTEMGQEVTMRCQPILGHNTVFWYRQTMMQGLELLAYFRNRAPLDDSGMPKDRFSAEMPDATLATLKIQPSEPRDSAVYFCASGSPLEPFWQYFGPGTRLTVT.

The chain joins TRBV5-1 to TRBJ2-3, with 7 positions matching TRBD2. This CDR3 region has 14 residues. V gave up 7 bases and J gave up 3 bases; unmatched junction bases: 8. CDR1 is SGHRS and CDR2 is YFSETQ in the germline V gene. The CDR3 region is CASEYGLGTDTQYF. CDR3 in DNA: TGCGCCAGCGAGTACGGACTAGGTACAGATACGCAGTATTTT.

This chain links TRBV20-1 with TRBJ2-3; the match to TRBD2 covers 10 bases. The CDR3 covers 17 residues. CDR1 and CDR2 from the germline V gene are DFQATT and SNEGSKA (reference sequence). V lost 1 base to trimming and J lost 2 bases; unmatched junction nucleotides: 9. This chain's CDR3 is CSARGGTSGTLTDTQYF. The CDR3 DNA reads as TGCAGTGCTAGAGGGGGCACTAGCGGGACCCTCACAGATACGCAGTATTTT.

This clonotype was recorded a few times. The DNA of the CDR3 is TGTGCCAGCAGCCAAGATTTGATACGGGGGGCAAGCACAGATACGCAGTATTTT. Protein sequence: CASSQDLIRGASTDTQYF. The rearrangement uses TRBV3-1 and TRBJ2-3; perhaps TRBD2 as D (7 bases). V dropped 0 bases and J dropped 0 bases, with 16 bases sitting between them. Germline-derived CDR1 and CDR2 are LGHDT and YNNKEL (reference sequence). The CDR3 totals 18 residues.

V usage is TRBV5-1 and J usage is TRBJ2-7; possibly TRBD1 for D (6 bases). Per germline, CDR1 SGHRS and CDR2 YFSETQ. V was cut by 4 bases and J by 3 bases, with 20 bases left in between. This CDR3 comprises 16 residues. The CDR3 DNA is TGCGCCAGCAGCCCTCTCTACAGGGAGCCCTTCTACGAGCAGTACTTC. It yields the protein CASSPLYREPFYEQYF.

For the CDR3, the DNA is TGTGCCAGCAGTGATTATTTAGCGCACGCGATAGATACGCAGTATTTT. Its protein product is CASSDYLAHAIDTQYF. The rearrangement joins TRBV2 to TRBJ2-3, with a weak D call TRBD2 (5 bases). This CDR3 spans 16 amino acids. V was trimmed by 3 bases and J by 5 bases, leaving 18 bases between them. CDR1 SNHLY and CDR2 FYNNEI come from the germline V gene.

The chain employs TRBV20-1 and TRBJ1-4, with D unclear. The CDR3 runs to 14 residues. Per germline, CDR1 DFQATT and CDR2 SNEGSKA (reference sequence). V shed 2 bases and J shed 3 bases, with 10 bases lying between them. CDR3 bases: TGCAGTGCTAGATGGGGTAGTTCTAATGAAAAACTGTTTTTT. As protein: CSARWGSSNEKLFF.

The rearrangement joins TRBV20-1 to TRBJ2-7; D unresolved. V lost 6 bases to trimming and J lost 0 bases, with 12 bases between them. This CDR3 region has 13 residues. The germline gives CDR1 DFQATT, CDR2 SNEGSKA (reference sequence). CDR3 coding DNA: TGCAGTGCCGTAAGACGAGACTCCTACGAGCAGTACTTC. Encoded protein: CSAVRRDSYEQYF.

The chain uses TRBV7-9 and TRBJ2-6, with 9 nucleotides matching TRBD1. The CDR3 length is 16 residues. From germline, CDR1 is SEHNR and CDR2 FQNEAQ (reference sequence). The V and J ends lost 10 bases and 0 bases, in that order; junction bases with no gene match: 7. The CDR3 spells CATSPTGGSGANVLTF. The CDR3 nucleotides are TGTGCCACCTCCCCGACAGGGGGCTCTGGGGCCAACGTCCTGACTTTC.